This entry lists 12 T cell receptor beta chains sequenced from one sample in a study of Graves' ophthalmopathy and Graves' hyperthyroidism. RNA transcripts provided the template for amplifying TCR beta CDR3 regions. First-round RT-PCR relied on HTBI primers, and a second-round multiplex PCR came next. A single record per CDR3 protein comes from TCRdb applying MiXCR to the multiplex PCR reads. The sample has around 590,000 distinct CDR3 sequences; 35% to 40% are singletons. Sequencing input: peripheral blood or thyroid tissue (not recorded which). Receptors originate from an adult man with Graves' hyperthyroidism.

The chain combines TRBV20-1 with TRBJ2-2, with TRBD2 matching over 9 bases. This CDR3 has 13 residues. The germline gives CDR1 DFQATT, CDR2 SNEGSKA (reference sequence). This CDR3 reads CSGTSGFTGELFF. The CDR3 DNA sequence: TGCTCTGGAACTAGCGGGTTTACCGGGGAGCTGTTTTTT.

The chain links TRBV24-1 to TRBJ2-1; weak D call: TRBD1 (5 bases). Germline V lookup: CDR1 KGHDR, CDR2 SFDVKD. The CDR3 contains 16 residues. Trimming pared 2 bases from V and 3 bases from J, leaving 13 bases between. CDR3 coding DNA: TGTGCCACCAGTGATTGGGGCGCCCGAGACTACAATGAGCAGTTCTTC. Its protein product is CATSDWGARDYNEQFF.

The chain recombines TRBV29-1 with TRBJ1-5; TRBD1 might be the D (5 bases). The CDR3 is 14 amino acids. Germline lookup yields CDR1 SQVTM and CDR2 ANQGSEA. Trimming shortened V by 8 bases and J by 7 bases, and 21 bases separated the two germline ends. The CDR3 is CSLRDGQETQPQHF. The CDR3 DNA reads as TGCAGCCTCCGGGACGGGCAAGAGACCCAGCCCCAGCATTTT.

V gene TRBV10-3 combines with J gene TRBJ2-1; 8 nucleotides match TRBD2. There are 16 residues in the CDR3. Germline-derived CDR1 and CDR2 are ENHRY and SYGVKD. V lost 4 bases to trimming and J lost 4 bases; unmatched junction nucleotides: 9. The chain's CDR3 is CAISGGIGLAYNEQFF. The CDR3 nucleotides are TGTGCCATCAGTGGAGGGATTGGACTAGCTTACAATGAGCAGTTCTTC.

In DNA, the CDR3 is TGTGCCAGCAGTCTATACCAGGGCACTGAAGCTTTCTTT. Translated, it gives CASSLYQGTEAFF. The chain recombines TRBV7-2 with TRBJ1-1, with D possibly matching TRBD1 (5 bases). Trimming pared 6 bases from V and 4 bases from J, leaving 12 bases between. This CDR3 has 13 residues. The germline CDR1 and CDR2 sequences are SGHTA and FQGNSA.

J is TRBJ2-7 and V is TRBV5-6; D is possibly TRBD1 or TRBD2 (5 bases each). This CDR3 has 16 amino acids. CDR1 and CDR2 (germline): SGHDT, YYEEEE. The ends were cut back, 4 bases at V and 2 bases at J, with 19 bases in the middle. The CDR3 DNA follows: TGTGCCAGCAGCCTGCTCCGGACGGGGCGGACCTACGAGCAGTACTTC. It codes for CASSLLRTGRTYEQYF.

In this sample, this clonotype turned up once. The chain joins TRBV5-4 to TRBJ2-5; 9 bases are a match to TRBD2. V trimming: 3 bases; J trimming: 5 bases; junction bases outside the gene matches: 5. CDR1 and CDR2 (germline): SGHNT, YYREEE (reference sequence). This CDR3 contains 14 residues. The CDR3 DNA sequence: TGTGCCAGCAGCTATATAGCGGGAGAGGAGACCCAGTACTTC. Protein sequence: CASSYIAGEETQYF.

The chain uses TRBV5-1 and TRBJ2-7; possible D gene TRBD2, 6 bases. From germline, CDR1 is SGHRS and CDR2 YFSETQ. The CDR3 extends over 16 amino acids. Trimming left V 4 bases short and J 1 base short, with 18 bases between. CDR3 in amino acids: CASSIGPSRGSYEQYF. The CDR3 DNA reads TGCGCCAGCAGCATTGGTCCCTCGCGGGGATCCTACGAGCAGTACTTC.

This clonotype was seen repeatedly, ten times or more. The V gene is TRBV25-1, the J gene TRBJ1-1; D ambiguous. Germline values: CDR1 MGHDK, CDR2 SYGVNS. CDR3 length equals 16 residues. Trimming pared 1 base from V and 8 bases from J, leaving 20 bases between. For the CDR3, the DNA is TGTGCCAGCAGTGAATCAGGTCGGGGTCACCGACTAGAAGCTTTCTTT. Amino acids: CASSESGRGHRLEAFF.

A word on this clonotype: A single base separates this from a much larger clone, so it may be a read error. CDR3: CASSLDGQNTYGYTF. CDR3 nucleotide sequence: TGCGCCAGCAGCTTGGACGGACAGAATACCTATGGCTACACCTTC. The V call is TRBV7-3, the J call TRBJ1-2; tentative D call: TRBD1 (6 bases). This CDR3 is 15 amino acids long. Germline CDR1 reads SGHTA; CDR2 reads FQGTGA.

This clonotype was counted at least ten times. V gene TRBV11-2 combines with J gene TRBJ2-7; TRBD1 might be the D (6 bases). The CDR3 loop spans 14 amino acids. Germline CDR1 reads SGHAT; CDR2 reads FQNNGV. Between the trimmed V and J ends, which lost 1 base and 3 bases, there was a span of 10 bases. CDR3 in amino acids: CASSLAQGFYEQYF. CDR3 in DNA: TGTGCCAGCAGCTTAGCTCAGGGGTTCTACGAGCAGTACTTC.

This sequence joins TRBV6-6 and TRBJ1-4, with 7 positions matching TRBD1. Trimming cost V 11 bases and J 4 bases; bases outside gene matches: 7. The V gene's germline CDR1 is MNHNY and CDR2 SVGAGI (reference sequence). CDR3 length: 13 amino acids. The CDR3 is CAGSGTVNEKLFF. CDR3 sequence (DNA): TGTGCCGGGTCCGGGACAGTTAATGAAAAACTGTTTTTT.